A single sample is the source of the 26 T cell receptor beta chains below, sequenced in a study of cytomegalovirus exposure and HLA in healthy donors. Only in-frame clones appear in the TCRdb table, and some are missing; sequencing was by immunoSEQ multiplex PCR. The sample carries around 140,000 clones, about 94% recorded once. Input material: PBMCs. The source is a man aged 18 to 35 in good health and CMV-seropositive.

The chain couples TRBV6-1 to TRBJ1-5; a weak D match, TRBD1 (5 bases). The CDR3 length is 11 residues. CDR1 is MNHNS and CDR2 is SASEGT in the germline V gene. V was clipped by 5 bases and J by 9 bases, with 8 bases between them. The CDR3 DNA sequence: TGTGCCAGCAGTTGGAGGGGGCCCCAGCATTTT. Protein sequence: CASSWRGPQHF.

V and J are TRBV29-1 and TRBJ1-2, with no clear D. Germline assignment: CDR1 SQVTM and CDR2 ANQGSEA. The CDR3 extends over 13 amino acids. The V and J ends lost 7 bases and 3 bases respectively, with 15 bases between them. The CDR3 sequence is CSAPAGVHYGYTF. DNA for the CDR3: TGCAGCGCTCCAGCCGGGGTGCACTATGGCTACACCTTC.

This chain connects TRBV7-6 to TRBJ2-2; 8 nucleotides line up with TRBD1. Germline V gene lookup returns CDR1 SGHVS and CDR2 FNYEAQ. This CDR3 spans 17 amino acids. V gave up 5 bases and J gave up 2 bases; unmatched junction bases: 10. The CDR3 sequence: CASSPTWGQDNTGELFF. The CDR3 DNA sequence: TGTGCCAGCAGCCCAACGTGGGGACAGGACAACACCGGGGAGCTGTTTTTT.

V and J are TRBV6-1 and TRBJ2-1; 10 bases are shared with TRBD2. The trim removed 4 bases at V and 5 bases at J, leaving 8 bases unmatched. Germline V gives CDR1 MNHNS, CDR2 SASEGT. CDR3 size: 16 residues. CDR3 in amino acids: CASSVLAGVLDNEQFF. CDR3 bases: TGTGCCAGCAGTGTGCTAGCGGGAGTATTAGACAATGAGCAGTTCTTC.

V is TRBV5-4 and J is TRBJ2-2, with no clear D. The CDR3 is 14 amino acids. Trimming pared 3 bases from V and 3 bases from J, leaving 9 bases between. CDR1 is SGHNT and CDR2 is YYREEE in the germline V gene (reference sequence). DNA for the CDR3: TGTGCCAGCAGCTACACAGAGTACACCGGGGAGCTGTTTTTT. Its protein product is CASSYTEYTGELFF.

The chain joins TRBV9 to TRBJ1-1; no reliable D call. The CDR3 totals 13 residues. Germline loops: CDR1 SGDLS, CDR2 YYNGEE. Trimming cost V 3 bases and J 6 bases, with 12 bases left between them. The CDR3 is CASSEDLGSEAFF. In nucleotides, the CDR3 is TGTGCCAGCAGCGAGGACTTAGGGTCTGAAGCTTTCTTT.

This chain links TRBV6-6 with TRBJ2-7; 7 nucleotides match TRBD2. Germline assignment: CDR1 MNHNY and CDR2 SVGAGI (reference sequence). V shed 7 bases and J 3 bases; nucleotides not matched to a gene: 6. The CDR3 runs to 13 residues. CDR3 loop: CASTTKRDYEQYF. The CDR3 DNA follows: TGTGCCAGCACTACCAAGCGGGACTACGAGCAGTACTTC.

The CDR3 DNA follows: TGCGCCAGCAGCTTGAAGGGGCAGGCCCTCCCTAGCACAGATACGCAGTATTTT. Translated, it gives CASSLKGQALPSTDTQYF. V usage is TRBV5-1 and J usage is TRBJ2-3; possible D gene TRBD1, 5 bases. V lost 1 base to trimming and J lost 0 bases, with 18 bases between them. The CDR3 runs 18 residues. Germline CDR1 and CDR2: SGHRS and YFSETQ.

The chain recombines TRBV11-2 with TRBJ2-7; perhaps TRBD2 as D (6 bases). Trimming took 4 bases from V and 1 from J, leaving 17 bases between them. CDR1 and CDR2 from the germline V gene are SGHAT and FQNNGV. This CDR3 is built from 16 residues. The CDR3 nucleotides read TGTGCCAGCAGCTCAGAGACCGGGACTCTTTCCTACGAGCAGTACTTC. It yields the protein CASSSETGTLSYEQYF.

The chain recombines TRBV5-4 with TRBJ2-7; 7 bases are shared with TRBD1. There are 14 residues in the CDR3. Losses at the gene ends were 4 bases for V and 4 bases for J; bases not matched to a gene: 8. CDR1 and CDR2 from the germline V gene are SGHNT and YYREEE (reference sequence). CDR3 nucleotides: TGTGCCAGCAGCCGGGACAGCCTAGGATACGAGCAGTACTTC. Translating it yields CASSRDSLGYEQYF.

The rearrangement links TRBV5-1 to TRBJ2-6, with D unclear. The CDR3 has 15 amino acids. Trimming shortened V by 4 bases and J by 0 bases, and 8 bases separated the two germline ends. CDR1 SGHRS and CDR2 YFSETQ come from the germline V gene. The CDR3 region is CASSAGSSGANVLTF. The CDR3 nucleotides are TGCGCCAGCAGCGCCGGGTCCTCTGGGGCCAACGTCCTGACTTTC.

This clone showed up just once. The chain is built from TRBV29-1 and TRBJ2-3; D not resolved. The V gene lost 7 bases and the J gene lost 2 bases, with 16 bases spanning the gap. The V gene's germline CDR1 is SQVTM and CDR2 ANQGSEA. CDR3 length: 14 amino acids. DNA of the CDR3: TGCAGCGCAGCAAATGGGCAAGCCACAGATACGCAGTATTTT. Protein product: CSAANGQATDTQYF.

This clone is a singleton in its sample. The CDR3 DNA follows: TGCGCCAGCTTCGGGGTCTACTCCTACGAGCAGTACTTC. As protein: CASFGVYSYEQYF. The V gene is TRBV5-1, the J gene TRBJ2-7; a possible D gene is TRBD2 (5 bases). Trimming removed 7 bases at V and 0 bases at J, with 11 bases between. CDR3 length: 13 residues. The germline gives CDR1 SGHRS, CDR2 YFSETQ.

The chain carries TRBV2 and TRBJ2-1; 10 nucleotides align to TRBD1. This CDR3 is built from 15 residues. V was pared by 3 bases and J by 3 bases, with 2 bases of the junction left unmatched. Per germline, CDR1 SNHLY and CDR2 FYNNEI. The CDR3 sequence: CASSEGQGHYNEQFF. CDR3 bases: TGTGCCAGCAGTGAGGGACAGGGGCACTACAATGAGCAGTTCTTC.

The chain uses TRBV6-1 and TRBJ2-7, with D uncertain. The germline V and J ends were trimmed by 7 bases and 3 bases, with 10 bases remaining between them. CDR1 is MNHNS and CDR2 is SASEGT in the germline V gene. The length of the CDR3 is 12 residues. Written as DNA, the CDR3 is TGTGCCAGCAAATTATCGGTCTACGAGCAGTACTTC. Amino acids: CASKLSVYEQYF.

This chain joins TRBV7-9 and TRBJ1-5; a possible D gene is TRBD1 (5 bases). CDR3 length: 13 residues. Trimming removed 5 bases from V and 4 bases from J, with 9 bases in between. The germline V gene has CDR1 SEHNR and CDR2 FQNEAQ (reference sequence). The CDR3 loop reads CASSRNRNQPQHF. The CDR3, as DNA: TGTGCCAGCAGCCGCAACAGGAATCAGCCCCAGCATTTT.

The CDR3 nucleotides read TGTGCCAGCAGTTTGGAGCAGATGAACACTGAAGCTTTCTTT. Amino acids: CASSLEQMNTEAFF. V and J are TRBV28 and TRBJ1-1; D unclear. V was clipped by 3 bases and J by 0 bases, with 8 bases between them. This CDR3 contains 14 residues. Germline V gives CDR1 MDHEN, CDR2 SYDVKM. Complete variable domain (other parts from reference TRBV28 and TRBJ1-1): DVKVTQSSRYLVKRTGEKVFLECVQDMDHENMFWYRQDPGLGLRLIYFSYDVKMKEKGDIPEGYSVSREKKERFSLILESASTNQTSMYLCASSLEQMNTEAFFGQGTRLTVV.

This clone appeared a single time. V gene TRBV18 combines with J gene TRBJ1-1; D unclear. The ends were cut back, 0 bases at V and 4 bases at J, with 9 bases in the middle. The CDR3 contains 14 residues. CDR1 is KGHSH, CDR2 LQKENI, per germline. CDR3 region: CASSPPRAGTEAFF. The CDR3 DNA is TGTGCCAGCTCACCACCGAGGGCTGGCACTGAAGCTTTCTTT.

The V gene is TRBV2, the J gene TRBJ1-1, with 8 bases identical to TRBD1. CDR3 length: 15 residues. J was trimmed by 4 bases and V by 0 bases; bases with no gene match: 4. Germline loops: CDR1 SNHLY, CDR2 FYNNEI. CDR3 nucleotides: TGTGCCAGCAGTGAAGCCCCAACAGGGGGCACTGAAGCTTTCTTT. Translating gives CASSEAPTGGTEAFF. The full variable domain, in which reference TRBV2 and TRBJ1-1 provide the parts outside the CDR3, is EPEVTQTPSHQVTQMGQEVILRCVPISNHLYFYWYRQILGQKVEFLVSFYNNEISEKSEIFDDQFSVERPDGSNFTLKIRSTKLEDSAMYFCASSEAPTGGTEAFFGQGTRLTVV.

The chain uses TRBV6-5 and TRBJ2-2; D remains unclear. V was pared by 4 bases and J by 6 bases, with 12 bases between. In germline, CDR1 is MNHEY, CDR2 SVGAGI. The CDR3 has 14 amino acids. The CDR3 DNA reads TGTGCCAGCAGTTGGGCCCTCCAACCCGGGGAGCTGTTTTTT. Its protein product is CASSWALQPGELFF.

The rearrangement uses TRBV7-9 and TRBJ2-7; TRBD2 aligns across 7 bases. The V gene's germline CDR1 is SEHNR and CDR2 FQNEAQ (reference sequence). The CDR3 consists of 13 residues. V lost 5 bases and J lost 2; bases outside the gene matches: 3. In DNA form, the CDR3 reads TGTGCCAGCAGCAAAGGGACTACCTACGAGCAGTACTTC. Its protein is CASSKGTTYEQYF. Complete variable domain (other parts from reference TRBV7-9 and TRBJ2-7): DTGVSQNPRHKITKRGQNVTFRCDPISEHNRLYWYRQTLGQGPEFLTYFQNEAQLEKSRLLSDRFSAERPKGSFSTLEIQRTEQGDSAMYLCASSKGTTYEQYFGPGTRLTVT.

This clone was detected once. The chain is built from TRBV19 and TRBJ1-5; the D is unclear. Trimming took off 9 bases at V and 1 base at J, with 7 bases between the two ends. Germline assignment: CDR1 LNHDA and CDR2 SQIVND (reference sequence). This CDR3 comprises 12 residues. CDR3 DNA sequence: TGTGCCAGCGGGGTGAGCAATCAGCCCCAGCATTTT. Translation gives CASGVSNQPQHF.

The rearrangement links TRBV7-7 to TRBJ1-2; 7 positions agree with TRBD1. Germline lookup yields CDR1 SSHAT and CDR2 FNYEAQ (reference sequence). The V and J ends lost 5 bases and 1 base, in that order; junction bases with no gene match: 13. The CDR3 is 17 residues long. DNA of the CDR3: TGTGCCAGCAGCCCAATAATTCGGGACAGTCTTAACTATGGCTACACCTTC. Amino acids: CASSPIIRDSLNYGYTF.

The sample holds one count of this clone. This chain uses TRBV9 with TRBJ1-5, with TRBD1 identical over 10 bases. This CDR3 comprises 15 residues. The trim removed 3 bases at V and 6 bases at J, leaving 6 bases unmatched. Germline CDR1 and CDR2: SGDLS and YYNGEE. This CDR3 reads CASSATGGAGQPQHF. CDR3 coding DNA: TGTGCCAGCAGCGCGACAGGGGGCGCGGGTCAGCCCCAGCATTTT.

V is TRBV28 and J is TRBJ2-7, with TRBD1 identical over 9 bases. This CDR3 has 14 amino acids. The germline gives CDR1 MDHEN, CDR2 SYDVKM. Unmatched junction bases numbered 4, after V lost 2 bases and J lost 5 bases. The CDR3 here is CASSLDRGGDEQYF. CDR3 coding DNA: TGTGCCAGCAGTTTAGACAGGGGGGGAGACGAGCAGTACTTC.

This chain connects TRBV7-9 to TRBJ2-5; D remains unclear. The CDR3 covers 13 residues. The germline V gene encodes CDR1 SEHNR and CDR2 FQNEAQ (reference sequence). With 4 bases removed from V and 1 base from J, the gap between germline ends came to 7 bases. Written as DNA, the CDR3 is TGTGCCAGCAGCTCCGTGGCCCAAGAGACCCAGTACTTC. Residues: CASSSVAQETQYF.